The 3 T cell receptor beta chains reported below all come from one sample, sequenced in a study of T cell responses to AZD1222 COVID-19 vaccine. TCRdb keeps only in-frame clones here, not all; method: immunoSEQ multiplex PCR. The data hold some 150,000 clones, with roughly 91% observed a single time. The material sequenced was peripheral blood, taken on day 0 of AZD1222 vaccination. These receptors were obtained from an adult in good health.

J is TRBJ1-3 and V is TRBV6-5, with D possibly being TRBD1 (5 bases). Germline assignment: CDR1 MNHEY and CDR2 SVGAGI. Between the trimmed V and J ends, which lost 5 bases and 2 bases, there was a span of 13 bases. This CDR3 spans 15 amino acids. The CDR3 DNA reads TGTGCCAGCAGTCCCCGGGGGGGGGCTGGAAACACCATATATTTT. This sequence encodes CASSPRGGAGNTIYF.

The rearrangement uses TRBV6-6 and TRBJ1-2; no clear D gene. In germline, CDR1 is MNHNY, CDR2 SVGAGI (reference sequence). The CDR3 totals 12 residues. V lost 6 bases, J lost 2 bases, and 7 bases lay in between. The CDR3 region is CASRRRNYGYTF. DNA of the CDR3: TGTGCCAGCAGAAGACGGAACTATGGCTACACCTTC.

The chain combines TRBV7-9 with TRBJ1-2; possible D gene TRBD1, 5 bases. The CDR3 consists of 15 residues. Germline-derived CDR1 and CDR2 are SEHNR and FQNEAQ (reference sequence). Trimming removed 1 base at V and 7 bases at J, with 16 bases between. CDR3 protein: CASSLGGDRPSGYTF. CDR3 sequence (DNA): TGTGCCAGCAGCTTAGGAGGTGACAGACCCTCTGGCTACACCTTC.